This is a list of T cell receptor beta chains from one sample in a study of cytomegalovirus exposure and HLA in healthy donors. Assay used: immunoSEQ multiplex PCR; TCRdb lists only in-frame clones, some missing. The profile shows 100,000 or so clones, 70% to 80% of them singletons. The specimen was PBMCs. Receptors were obtained from a man younger than 40 in good health and CMV-seronegative. Each CDR3 is given with its conserved first and last residue. Each record gives: D gene, V gene, J gene, clone size, CDR3 DNA, CDR3 protein. The D gene is left open where the match is weak. Clone size is not always given. Where it is, it says once, few, many or a class for expanded clones.

TRBD1	TRBV2	TRBJ1-3	.	TGTGCCACCACCCCGGACAGGCGGGGGGTCTCTGGAAACACCATATATTTT	CATTPDRRGVSGNTIYF
TRBD1	TRBV7-2	TRBJ1-5	once	TGTGCCAGCGGAACCGGGACAGGGGTTAACTGGGAGCCCCAGCATTTT	CASGTGTGVNWEPQHF
TRBD2	TRBV11-3	TRBJ2-3	.	TGTGCCAGCAGCCTGAGCGGGGCCACAGATACGCAGTATTTT	CASSLSGATDTQYF
TRBD2	TRBV2	TRBJ2-1	.	TGTGCCAGCAGTGATGCCGGGACTAGCGGGCGGGGTGAGCAGTTCTTC	CASSDAGTSGRGEQFF
.	TRBV27	TRBJ2-7	.	TGTGCCAGCAGTTTAAAACCGGGACTGTCGAAGTACGAGCAGTACTTC	CASSLKPGLSKYEQYF
.	TRBV10-3	TRBJ2-5	few	TGTGCCATCAGTGATCAAACCGGGACTTGGGAGACCCAGTACTTC	CAISDQTGTWETQYF
TRBD1	TRBV5-1	TRBJ1-1	.	TGCGCCAGCAGCGGGGACAGTGGGACTGAAGCTTTCTTT	CASSGDSGTEAFF
.	TRBV19	TRBJ2-7	.	TGTGCCACCAAGGGGAGGAACTCCTACGAGCAGTACTTC	CATKGRNSYEQYF
.	TRBV7-9	TRBJ1-2	.	TGTGCCAGCAGCCCGGCAGGGATCCGGGATGGCTACACCTTC	CASSPAGIRDGYTF
TRBD2	TRBV27	TRBJ2-7	once	TGTGCCAGCAGGATGGGACTAGGGGACCACGAGCAGTACTTC	CASRMGLGDHEQYF
.	TRBV30	TRBJ1-6	few	TGTGCCTGGAGTGCAGGGGACCCGACACAGTATAATTCACCCCTCCACTTT	CAWSAGDPTQYNSPLHF
TRBD2	TRBV5-4	TRBJ2-5	.	TGTGCCAGCAGCTTAATTGCGGGAGGAGGAGAGACCCAGTACTTC	CASSLIAGGGETQYF
TRBD1	TRBV9	TRBJ2-7	.	TGTGCCAGCAGCGCACGGGACAGGGCTTACGAGCAGTACTTC	CASSARDRAYEQYF
.	TRBV29-1	TRBJ2-1	.	TGCAGCGTAACGAGCTCCTACAATGAGCAGTTCTTC	CSVTSSYNEQFF
.	TRBV19	TRBJ1-1	.	TGTGCCAGTAGTATGGGGGGTGGGAACACTGAAGCTTTCTTT	CASSMGGGNTEAFF
.	TRBV6-5	TRBJ2-7	once	TGTGCCAGCAGTTACTCGACCGGAGGGGCCTACGAGCAGTACTTC	CASSYSTGGAYEQYF
TRBD1	TRBV28	TRBJ2-5	.	TGTGCCAGCAGTTTTTGGACAGGGGAAGAAAAAGAGACCCAGTACTTC	CASSFWTGEEKETQYF
TRBD2	TRBV6-6	TRBJ2-1	few	TGTGCCAGCAGACTGACTAGCGGGGGGGACAATGAGCAGTTCTTC	CASRLTSGGDNEQFF
TRBD2	TRBV10-3	TRBJ2-3	few	TGTGCCATCAGTCCCGGGACTAGCGCCGATACGCAGTATTTT	CAISPGTSADTQYF
TRBD1	TRBV30	TRBJ2-3	.	TGTGCCTGGAGTGTTCAGGGGGCAACAGATACGCAGTATTTT	CAWSVQGATDTQYF
TRBD1	TRBV7-8	TRBJ2-3	.	TGTGCCAGCAGCTTGGACCGTGACAGGGCTACAGATACGCAGTATTTT	CASSLDRDRATDTQYF
.	TRBV2	TRBJ1-5	.	TGTGCCAGCAGTGTCCATAGCAATCAGCCCCAGCATTTT	CASSVHSNQPQHF
.	TRBV18	TRBJ1-2	once	TGTGCCAGCTCATCCGCAGGGGTGAGGAATGGCTACACCTTC	CASSSAGVRNGYTF
TRBD1	TRBV19	TRBJ1-5	.	TGTGCCAGTAAAGGCCGGGACAGCGGAAATCAGCCCCAGCATTTT	CASKGRDSGNQPQHF
.	TRBV4-3	TRBJ1-3	.	TGCGCCAGCAGCCAAGAGGGGAGGTACTCTGGAAACACCATATATTTT	CASSQEGRYSGNTIYF
TRBD1	TRBV5-6	TRBJ1-6	.	TGTCCCAGCAGCCCGCCAATAGACAGGGTCAGCGGCGTCTCACCCCTCCACTTT	CPSSPPIDRVSGVSPLHF
TRBD2	TRBV7-9	TRBJ2-1	.	TGTGCCAGCAGCTTAAGGGCGGGAGGGCCTAATGAGCAGTTCTTC	CASSLRAGGPNEQFF
TRBD2	TRBV2	TRBJ2-1	.	TGTGCCAGCAGTAAAACTAGCGGGGACAATGAGCAGTTCTTC	CASSKTSGDNEQFF
TRBD2	TRBV11-2	TRBJ2-1	.	TGTGCCAGCAGCCTAGGATCGGGACTATACAATGAGCAGTTCTTC	CASSLGSGLYNEQFF
TRBD1	TRBV28	TRBJ1-2	.	TGTGCCAGCAGGGATCCAGGGGGCGCTGGGGGCTACACCTTC	CASRDPGGAGGYTF
TRBD1	TRBV28	TRBJ2-1	.	TGTGCCAGCAGCTCCATTACCCGGGACAGCTCCTACAATGAGCAGTTCTTC	CASSSITRDSSYNEQFF
TRBD2	TRBV6-1	TRBJ2-1	.	TGTGCCAGCAGGCACCTAGCGGGAGGGCCCCATGAGCAGTTCTTC	CASRHLAGGPHEQFF
TRBD1	TRBV7-2	TRBJ2-7	.	TGTGCCAGCAGCTCCCTGGGACAGGTGGGGCAGCAGTACTTC	CASSSLGQVGQQYF
TRBD2	TRBV2	TRBJ2-3	.	TGTGCCAGCAGTGGGACTAGCGGGAGTGAAGATACGCAGTATTTT	CASSGTSGSEDTQYF
.	TRBV5-1	TRBJ1-2	.	TGCGCCAGCAGCTTACAACCCACAGGTGGCTACACCTTC	CASSLQPTGGYTF
TRBD1	TRBV6-5	TRBJ1-6	few	TGTGCCAGCAGTGGGACAGCGATTAATTCACCCCTCCACTTT	CASSGTAINSPLHF
.	TRBV5-1	TRBJ1-1	.	TGCGCCAGCAGCTTGGCCGTGAACACTGAAGCTTTCTTT	CASSLAVNTEAFF
.	TRBV2	TRBJ2-7	.	TGTGCCAGCAGTTACTACAGGGAAGCCGAGCAGTACTTC	CASSYYREAEQYF
.	TRBV25-1	TRBJ1-4	.	TGTGCCAGCAGTTTGGACAGTGCGAATGAAAAACTGTTTTTT	CASSLDSANEKLFF
TRBD1	TRBV5-6	TRBJ2-3	.	TGTGCCAGCAGCTTTCAGGGGGCTACAGATACGCAGTATTTT	CASSFQGATDTQYF